The 9 T cell receptor beta chains below all came from one sample that was sequenced in a study of OX40 agonist ivuxolimab in advanced cancers. Only in-frame clones appear in the TCRdb table, and some are missing; sequencing was by immunoSEQ multiplex PCR. The sample records more than 55,000 clones, 88% being singletons. Sequences were derived from CD4+ or CD8+ T cells sorted from blood, sampled in a trial of the OX40 agonist ivuxolimab. These receptors came from an adult with an advanced solid tumor such as melanoma, head and neck, liver or kidney cancer.

The V call is TRBV7-9, the J call TRBJ2-5, with 8 bases aligning to TRBD1. Germline CDR1 and CDR2: SEHNR and FQNEAQ (reference sequence). The CDR3 is 15 residues long. The V gene end was trimmed by 4 bases and the J gene end by 4 bases; junction bases not matched to a gene: 8. CDR3 region: CASSSNTGGLETQYF. CDR3 DNA: TGTGCCAGCAGCTCCAATACAGGGGGTTTAGAGACCCAGTACTTC.

This clone showed up just a few times. The chain recombines TRBV6-5 with TRBJ1-5; 7 bases are shared with TRBD1. V trimming: 5 bases; J trimming: 4 bases; junction bases outside the gene matches: 2. Germline V gene lookup returns CDR1 MNHEY and CDR2 SVGAGI. CDR3 length: 13 residues. The CDR3 reads CASSETGNQPQHF. The CDR3 DNA reads TGTGCCAGCAGTGAGACAGGGAATCAGCCCCAGCATTTT.

This clone was detected a few times. The chain uses TRBV2 and TRBJ1-2; D uncertain. The V end lost 2 bases, the J end lost 2 bases, and 6 bases lay between the germline ends. CDR1 and CDR2 (germline): SNHLY, FYNNEI. The length of the CDR3 is 13 residues. In DNA, the CDR3 is TGTGCCAGCAGTGAACGGCCGAACTATGGCTACACCTTC. The encoded protein is CASSERPNYGYTF.

The chain links TRBV2 to TRBJ2-7; D ambiguous. The CDR3 runs 12 residues. Trimming shortened V by 6 bases and J by 0 bases, and 6 bases separated the two germline ends. Per germline, CDR1 SNHLY and CDR2 FYNNEI. CDR3 loop: CASSPRSYEQYF. CDR3 in DNA: TGTGCCAGCAGCCCCCGCTCCTACGAGCAGTACTTC.

This clone was seen once. This rearrangement joins TRBV6-5 to TRBJ2-2; D remains unclear. The V end was cut by 9 bases, the J end by 2 bases, with 4 bases between. The CDR3 has 11 amino acids. Germline V gene data show CDR1 as MNHEY and CDR2 as SVGAGI. CDR3 residues: CASTNTGELFF. The CDR3 DNA sequence: TGTGCCAGTACTAACACCGGGGAGCTGTTTTTT.

The chain is built from TRBV27 and TRBJ1-5, with TRBD1 matching over 9 bases. The germline gives CDR1 MNHEY, CDR2 SMNVEV (reference sequence). The trim removed 5 bases at V and 6 bases at J, leaving 8 bases unmatched. There are 15 residues in the CDR3. CDR3 in DNA: TGTGCCAGCAGTCAAGGGACAGGGCCCGTTCAGCCCCAGCATTTT. Its translation is CASSQGTGPVQPQHF.

This clone was seen more than once but under ten times. V and J are TRBV28 and TRBJ2-7, with D possibly called TRBD1 or TRBD2 (5 bases each). Trimming left V 6 bases short and J 2 bases short, with 14 bases between. Germline CDR1 is MDHEN and CDR2 is SYDVKM. The CDR3 length is 14 residues. In DNA, the CDR3 is TGTGCCAGCAGCCAGGGAGCGAGGCCCTACGAGCAGTACTTC. Amino acids: CASSQGARPYEQYF.

The rearrangement uses TRBV5-4 and TRBJ1-5; possible D gene TRBD1, 6 bases. Germline V gene sequence: CDR1 SGHNT, CDR2 YYREEE (reference sequence). The CDR3 has 14 amino acids. With 4 bases removed from V and 4 bases from J, the gap between germline ends came to 12 bases. The CDR3 reads CASSPEGGNQPQHF. The CDR3 bases are TGTGCCAGCAGCCCCGAAGGGGGAAATCAGCCCCAGCATTTT.

The CDR3 nucleotides read TGTGCCAGTAGTACACTACCGGGACAGGGTAATGAAAAACTGTTTTTT. Translation gives CASSTLPGQGNEKLFF. The V gene is TRBV19, the J gene TRBJ1-4, with 9 bases that match TRBD1. Germline values: CDR1 LNHDA, CDR2 SQIVND (reference sequence). Trimming at V came to 4 bases and at J to 4 bases, leaving 7 bases not matched to a gene. The CDR3 spans 16 residues.